This T cell receptor beta chain was retrieved from a study of tumor-infiltrating lymphocytes in oesophageal squamous cell carcinoma. Between the trimmed V and J ends, which lost 5 bases and 3 bases, there was a span of 17 bases. CDR3 length equals 17 residues. Germline values: CDR1 SEHNR, CDR2 FQNEAQ (reference sequence). TCRdb independently ran MiXCR on the PCR reads; one entry per CDR3 protein. The sample lists about 15,000 distinct CDR3 sequences; around 50% were seen once. Sequencing was carried out using blood. This TCR came from a male donor with esophageal squamous cell carcinoma. The chain carries TRBV7-9 and TRBJ2-6, with D possibly matching TRBD2 (8 bases). The CDR3: CASSRQGLGLGANVLTF. CDR3 bases: TGTGCCAGCAGCCGACAGGGACTAGGGCTTGGGGCCAACGTCCTGACTTTC.